Below, 18 T cell receptor beta chains from the same sample are listed, as sequenced in a study of beta chain features in type 1 diabetes. cDNA synthesis used the whole RNA isolate, giving expressed TCRB sequences. The table came from immunoSEQ multiplex PCR; TCRdb's copy has only in-frame clones and leaves some out. Of 130,000 or so clones detected, roughly 9.7% appear once; the ten largest clones hold approximately 0.65%. The sample taken for sequencing was central memory CD4+ T cells from blood. All receptors derive from a woman aged 35 to 49 in good health.

This clone has just a few counts. The CDR3 DNA follows: TGTGCCAGCAGTTTTTCCAGGGGCGACGAGCAGTACTTC. Translated: CASSFSRGDEQYF. This chain joins TRBV27 and TRBJ2-7, with D possibly TRBD1 on 6 matching bases. CDR1 is MNHEY, CDR2 SMNVEV, per germline (reference sequence). This CDR3 contains 13 residues. The V end lost 3 bases, the J end lost 5 bases, and 11 bases lay between the germline ends.

Only a few counts were recorded for this clone. The chain couples TRBV5-1 to TRBJ2-5, with D possibly matching TRBD1 (6 bases). This CDR3 spans 13 amino acids. V was cut by 4 bases and J by 4 bases, with 11 bases left in between. From germline, CDR1 is SGHRS and CDR2 YFSETQ. The CDR3 nucleotides are TGCGCCAGCAGCCTACAGGGTAGAGAGACCCAGTACTTC. Translating it yields CASSLQGRETQYF.

The CDR3 here is CASSPSSNEQYF. DNA of the CDR3: TGTGCCAGCTCACCATCCAGTAACGAGCAGTACTTC. The V call is TRBV18, the J call TRBJ2-7; D remains ambiguous. Trimming took 2 bases from V and 5 from J, leaving 7 bases between them. CDR3 size: 12 residues. The germline V gene encodes CDR1 KGHSH and CDR2 LQKENI.

This chain connects TRBV19 to TRBJ1-2; D is perhaps TRBD1 (5 bases). The ends were cut back, 1 base at V and 8 bases at J, with 11 bases in the middle. Germline assignment: CDR1 LNHDA and CDR2 SQIVND (reference sequence). This CDR3 has 13 amino acids. The CDR3 nucleotides are TGTGCCAGTAGTATAGTGCAGGGAGGAGGCTACACCTTC. Protein product: CASSIVQGGGYTF.

The V and J genes are TRBV10-1 and TRBJ2-2; D is possibly TRBD2 (5 bases). The CDR3 runs to 15 residues. Germline loops: CDR1 WNHNN, CDR2 SYGVQD (reference sequence). V lost 5 bases to trimming and J lost 6 bases, with 16 bases between them. CDR3: CASSYSPDLSGELFF. CDR3 DNA: TGCGCCAGCAGTTATTCACCGGACTTGTCCGGGGAGCTGTTTTTT.

This chain uses TRBV5-1 with TRBJ2-7; no clear D. With 1 base removed from V and 1 base from J, the gap between germline ends came to 9 bases. The V gene's germline CDR1 is SGHRS and CDR2 YFSETQ. CDR3 length: 14 residues. CDR3 DNA: TGCGCCAGCAGCTTGCTTTCAGGTTCCTACGAGCAGTACTTC. This sequence encodes CASSLLSGSYEQYF.

This clone was seen only a few times. The gene calls are TRBV7-6 and TRBJ2-3; D possibly corresponds to TRBD2 (6 bases). Germline V gene data show CDR1 as SGHVS and CDR2 as FNYEAQ. V was clipped by 5 bases and J by 6 bases, with 9 bases between them. This CDR3 contains 12 residues. In DNA form, the CDR3 reads TGTGCCAGCAGCCCGGGGGTGGATACGCAGTATTTT. Protein: CASSPGVDTQYF.

J is TRBJ2-3 and V is TRBV5-1; D may be TRBD2 (7 bases). V was clipped by 1 base and J by 4 bases, with 16 bases between them. This CDR3 has 16 residues. Germline loops: CDR1 SGHRS, CDR2 YFSETQ. CDR3 DNA sequence: TGCGCCAGCAGCTTGTACGGGGGGCATGATTCAGATACGCAGTATTTT. It translates to CASSLYGGHDSDTQYF.

This clone was seen only a few times. The chain uses TRBV7-9 and TRBJ1-1; 7 nucleotides line up with TRBD1. The J segment lost 5 bases and the V segment lost 2 bases, leaving 8 bases of the junction unmatched. CDR1 is SEHNR, CDR2 FQNEAQ, per germline (reference sequence). The length of the CDR3 is 15 residues. The CDR3 here is CASSLYLTGETEAFF. The CDR3 coding sequence is TGTGCCAGCAGCTTATATCTTACAGGGGAAACTGAAGCTTTCTTT.

Only a few counts were recorded for this clone. The chain uses TRBV19 and TRBJ1-3; D possibly corresponds to TRBD1 (6 bases). CDR1 is LNHDA, CDR2 SQIVND, per germline (reference sequence). The V and J ends lost 5 bases and 0 bases respectively, with 14 bases between them. The CDR3 extends over 16 amino acids. The CDR3 loop is CASSSQGTGSGNTIYF. The CDR3, as DNA: TGTGCCAGTAGTTCGCAGGGGACCGGCTCTGGAAACACCATATATTTT.

The table lists this clone with a few counts. The rearrangement uses TRBV14 and TRBJ2-3, with 9 positions matching TRBD2. Germline-derived CDR1 and CDR2 are SGHDN and FVKESK. Trimming cost V 2 bases and J 4 bases; bases outside gene matches: 4. This CDR3 contains 15 residues. The CDR3 sequence: CASSQQRGAADTQYF. CDR3 in DNA: TGTGCCAGCAGCCAACAGCGGGGGGCCGCAGATACGCAGTATTTT. Combining the CDR3 with reference TRBV14 and TRBJ2-3 gives the whole variable domain EAGVTQFPSHSVIEKGQTVTLRCDPISGHDNLYWYRRVMGKEIKFLLHFVKESKQDESGMPNNRFLAERTGGTYSTLKVQPAELEDSGVYFCASSQQRGAADTQYFGPGTRLTVL.

This chain connects TRBV5-1 to TRBJ1-6; D is unresolved. Per the germline V gene, CDR1 is SGHRS and CDR2 is YFSETQ. V gave up 4 bases and J gave up 3 bases, with 11 bases separating them. The CDR3 totals 15 residues. The CDR3 protein is CASSDMEGYNSPLHF. CDR3 coding DNA: TGCGCCAGCAGCGATATGGAGGGCTATAATTCACCCCTCCACTTT.

This clone has a handful of counts. The chain recombines TRBV5-6 with TRBJ2-5; perhaps TRBD1 as D (6 bases). Deletions cut 3 bases from V and 7 bases from J, with 19 bases between. This CDR3 has 15 residues. From germline, CDR1 is SGHDT and CDR2 YYEEEE. As DNA, the CDR3 is TGTGCCAGCAGCTCAACAGGGATGGGACGCGGGACCCAGTACTTC. Its protein is CASSSTGMGRGTQYF. Variable domain in full (rest from reference TRBV5-6 and TRBJ2-5): DAGVTQSPTHLIKTRGQQVTLRCSPKSGHDTVSWYQQALGQGPQFIFQYYEEEERQRGNFPDRFSGHQFPNYSSELNVNALLLGDSALYLCASSSTGMGRGTQYFGPGTRLLVL.

This clone turned up a few times. CDR3: CASSLGQAINQPQHF. The CDR3 DNA sequence: TGTGCCAGCAGCTTGGGACAGGCTATCAATCAGCCCCAGCATTTT. V and J are TRBV5-8 and TRBJ1-5; TRBD1 might be the D (6 bases). Trimming removed 0 bases from V and 3 bases from J, with 10 bases in between. Germline assignment: CDR1 SGHTS and CDR2 YDEGEE. The CDR3 covers 15 residues.

This clone has a handful of counts. This chain joins TRBV4-3 and TRBJ2-7; 10 positions agree with TRBD1. The junction had 11 bases not matched to a gene; V was cut back by 10 bases and J by 5 bases. Germline CDR1 LGHNA, CDR2 YSLEER. The CDR3 has 14 residues. The CDR3, as DNA: TGCGCCAACGGTCGAGACAGGGGGCAGCACGAGCAGTACTTC. Residues: CANGRDRGQHEQYF.

The chain carries TRBV7-9 and TRBJ2-1; 10 nucleotides match TRBD1. V was pared by 6 bases and J by 6 bases, with 8 bases of the junction left unmatched. CDR1 and CDR2 (germline): SEHNR, FQNEAQ (reference sequence). CDR3 length: 15 amino acids. The CDR3 coding sequence is TGTGCCAGCAGATTAACCGGGACAGGGGCCAATGAGCAGTTCTTC. It translates to CASRLTGTGANEQFF.

V gene TRBV11-2 combines with J gene TRBJ2-3, with TRBD1 matching 9 bases. V was pared by 3 bases and J by 4 bases, with 8 bases of the junction left unmatched. The CDR3 totals 16 residues. Germline values: CDR1 SGHAT, CDR2 FQNNGV. The CDR3 spells CASSLGQGRPSDTQYF. DNA for the CDR3: TGTGCCAGCAGCTTGGGACAGGGAAGGCCCTCAGATACGCAGTATTTT.

This clone was recorded a few times. The V and J genes are TRBV4-3 and TRBJ1-4; tentative D call: TRBD1 (6 bases). CDR1 is LGHNA, CDR2 YSLEER, per germline. V gave up 3 bases and J gave up 4 bases, with 9 bases separating them. This CDR3 spans 14 amino acids. The CDR3 protein is CASSQDSFNEKLFF. DNA for the CDR3: TGCGCCAGCAGCCAGGACAGCTTTAATGAAAAACTGTTTTTT.